This T cell receptor (beta chain) was recorded in a study of cytomegalovirus exposure and HLA in healthy donors. The donors gave bone marrow, and they were healthy. V shed 3 bases and J shed 4 bases, with 10 bases lying between them. This CDR3 is 14 amino acids long. CDR1 is SGHTA and CDR2 is FQGNSA in the germline V gene. In the PCR, 60 Vbeta and 13 Jbeta primers were used. Clones were read by immunoSEQ multiplex PCR, and TCRdb kept only the in-frame ones, dropping some. The sample includes about 46,000 clones. With regard to this clone: What it binds is not known.

Overall study results and limits: CMV serostatus was the only recorded immune exposure for donors.

What was sequenced was PBMCs. The clonotype comes from a woman aged 40 to 50 in good health and CMV-seronegative. This rearrangement joins TRBV7-2 to TRBJ1-3, with D unresolved. CDR3: CASSLGSLGNTIYF. CDR3 nucleotides: TGTGCCAGCAGCTTGGGCAGTTTAGGAAACACCATATATTTT.